The 21 T cell receptor beta chains reported below all come from one sample, sequenced in a study of OX40 agonist ivuxolimab in advanced cancers. TCRdb's copy holds only in-frame clones and misses some; the assay was immunoSEQ multiplex PCR. The sample has roughly 60,000 clones; around 80% are singletons. The sample was CD4+ or CD8+ T cells sorted from blood, taken in a trial of the OX40 agonist ivuxolimab. These receptors were obtained from an adult with an advanced solid tumor such as melanoma, head and neck, liver or kidney cancer.

The chain employs TRBV9 and TRBJ1-4; no firm D call. CDR1 SGDLS and CDR2 YYNGEE come from the germline V gene. The CDR3 runs to 14 residues. V lost 0 bases, J lost 5 bases, and 8 bases lay in between. The CDR3 is CASSVGGPNEKLFF. The DNA for the CDR3 is TGTGCCAGCAGCGTAGGAGGGCCGAATGAAAAACTGTTTTTT.

This clone was seen more than once but under ten times. This chain joins TRBV6-1 and TRBJ2-1; perhaps TRBD2 as D (6 bases). Germline assignment: CDR1 MNHNS and CDR2 SASEGT. CDR3 length: 15 residues. V lost 5 bases, J lost 0 bases, and 11 bases lay in between. The CDR3 DNA follows: TGTGCCAGCAGTCTCACTAGCTCCTCCTACAATGAGCAGTTCTTC. Protein product: CASSLTSSSYNEQFF.

This chain uses TRBV2 with TRBJ2-3; weak D call: TRBD2 (6 bases). The CDR3 is made up of 11 amino acids. The germline CDR1 and CDR2 sequences are SNHLY and FYNNEI. V dropped 9 bases and J dropped 6 bases, with 10 bases sitting between them. The CDR3 coding sequence is TGTGCCAGTGGGGGAGGTGATACGCAGTATTTT. This encodes CASGGGDTQYF.

The V and J genes are TRBV5-4 and TRBJ2-5; D might be TRBD1 or TRBD2, each matching 5 bases. Looked up from germline, CDR1 is SGHNT and CDR2 is YYREEE (reference sequence). The CDR3 loop spans 16 amino acids. V was cut by 4 bases and J by 4 bases, with 20 bases left in between. CDR3 protein: CASSPQLGQGRETQYF. The CDR3 DNA reads TGTGCCAGCAGCCCCCAACTAGGGCAGGGCCGAGAGACCCAGTACTTC.

The rearrangement uses TRBV6-5 and TRBJ1-1; TRBD1 aligns across 8 bases. This CDR3 has 14 amino acids. V gave up 6 bases and J gave up 2 bases; unmatched junction bases: 5. Germline CDR1 reads MNHEY; CDR2 reads SVGAGI. CDR3 amino acids: CASSRDRGNTEAFF. In DNA, the CDR3 is TGTGCCAGCAGCCGTGACAGGGGTAACACTGAAGCTTTCTTT.

V and J are TRBV5-6 and TRBJ1-2, with TRBD1 matching 8 bases. In germline, CDR1 is SGHDT, CDR2 YYEEEE. The CDR3 has 16 residues. Losses at the gene ends were 1 base for V and 5 bases for J; bases not matched to a gene: 10. This CDR3 reads CASSLLGTGRLYGYTF. The CDR3 region has the DNA TGTGCCAGCAGCTTGTTAGGGACAGGTAGGCTTTATGGCTACACCTTC. The full variable domain, with the rest looked up from reference TRBV5-6 and TRBJ1-2, is DAGVTQSPTHLIKTRGQQVTLRCSPKSGHDTVSWYQQALGQGPQFIFQYYEEEERQRGNFPDRFSGHQFPNYSSELNVNALLLGDSALYLCASSLLGTGRLYGYTFGSGTRLTVV.

The rearrangement links TRBV19 to TRBJ1-1; 8 positions agree with TRBD1. Unmatched junction bases numbered 12, after V lost 5 bases and J lost 1 base. This CDR3 comprises 17 residues. The germline V gene has CDR1 LNHDA and CDR2 SQIVND (reference sequence). CDR3 sequence (DNA): TGTGCCAGTAGTCAATGGCTAATAGGGACAGGGAACACTGAAGCTTTCTTT. Translated, it gives CASSQWLIGTGNTEAFF.

The gene calls are TRBV6-6 and TRBJ2-7; D is unresolved. Germline CDR1 MNHNY, CDR2 SVGAGI (reference sequence). Deletions cut 2 bases from V and 3 bases from J, with 8 bases between. CDR3 length: 13 residues. The CDR3 DNA is TGTGCCAGCAGTTACGGGAAGTTCTACGAGCAGTACTTC. Its protein product is CASSYGKFYEQYF.

Only one count was recorded for this clone. The chain joins TRBV25-1 to TRBJ2-5; D assignment may be TRBD1 or TRBD2 (5 bases each). This CDR3 contains 13 residues. Per germline, CDR1 MGHDK and CDR2 SYGVNS. V shed 3 bases and J shed 5 bases, with 10 bases lying between them. The CDR3 DNA sequence: TGTGCCAGCAGTGAGGGGGTTCTTGAGACCCAGTACTTC. Translation: CASSEGVLETQYF.

CDR3 sequence reads: CASIWSRAYTEAFF. The CDR3 DNA reads as TGTGCCAGCATCTGGAGCAGGGCATACACTGAAGCTTTCTTT. The chain uses TRBV28 and TRBJ1-1, with D perhaps TRBD1 (5 bases). Between the trimmed V and J ends, which lost 7 bases and 3 bases, there was a span of 15 bases. Germline CDR1 MDHEN, CDR2 SYDVKM. This CDR3 region has 14 residues.

The chain uses TRBV5-5 and TRBJ1-2; 7 nucleotides agree with TRBD1. The CDR3 covers 16 residues. The germline V gene encodes CDR1 SGHKS and CDR2 YYEKEE (reference sequence). The V gene end was trimmed by 2 bases and the J gene end by 5 bases; junction bases not matched to a gene: 12. CDR3 coding DNA: TGTGCCAGCAGCTTTCGTCGACCGGGACAGAGTTATGGCTACACCTTC. Its translation is CASSFRRPGQSYGYTF.

The chain is built from TRBV28 and TRBJ2-1; either TRBD1 or TRBD2 may supply D (5 bases each). The CDR3 spans 18 residues. V lost 7 bases to trimming and J lost 5 bases, with 27 bases between them. Germline V gives CDR1 MDHEN, CDR2 SYDVKM. The CDR3 protein is CASTSSRAGPSYDNEQFF. In nucleotides, the CDR3 is TGTGCCAGCACCTCTTCGCGGGCAGGGCCGTCCTATGACAATGAGCAGTTCTTC. Variable domain in full (rest from reference TRBV28 and TRBJ2-1): DVKVTQSSRYLVKRTGEKVFLECVQDMDHENMFWYRQDPGLGLRLIYFSYDVKMKEKGDIPEGYSVSREKKERFSLILESASTNQTSMYLCASTSSRAGPSYDNEQFFGPGTRLTVL.

The V call is TRBV5-1, the J call TRBJ2-7; a possible D gene is TRBD2 (5 bases). This CDR3 is built from 13 residues. Germline CDR1 is SGHRS and CDR2 is YFSETQ. Between the trimmed V and J ends, which lost 5 bases and 5 bases, there was a span of 14 bases. The CDR3 DNA is TGCGCCAGCAGACTAGATCTTGTCAACGAGCAGTACTTC. Translation gives CASRLDLVNEQYF.

The rearrangement joins TRBV4-1 to TRBJ2-5, with D possibly being TRBD1 (6 bases). Trimming removed 1 base from V and 4 bases from J, with 13 bases in between. Germline V gene lookup returns CDR1 MGHRA and CDR2 YSYEKL. The CDR3 runs 15 residues. The CDR3 region is CASSQAGWGLETQYF. CDR3 DNA sequence: TGCGCCAGCAGCCAAGCCGGTTGGGGGCTAGAGACCCAGTACTTC.

The chain has TRBV4-2 and TRBJ1-3, with no clear D. The V end lost 4 bases, the J end lost 1 base, and 11 bases lay between the germline ends. The CDR3 consists of 15 residues. Germline-derived CDR1 and CDR2 are LGHNA and YNFKEQ. In DNA form, the CDR3 reads TGTGCCAGCAGCCCCGGGGAAGGGTCTGGAAACACCATATATTTT. It yields the protein CASSPGEGSGNTIYF.

The rearrangement uses TRBV20-1 and TRBJ1-2, with no clear D. Trimming removed 1 base from V and 8 bases from J, with 5 bases in between. This CDR3 is 10 amino acids long. CDR1 is DFQATT, CDR2 SNEGSKA, per germline (reference sequence). The CDR3 sequence: CSARATGYTF. CDR3 bases: TGCAGTGCTAGAGCGACAGGCTACACCTTC.

In DNA form, the CDR3 reads TGTGCCAGCAGCTCCGGGATCTACAATGAGCAGTTCTTC. Protein product: CASSSGIYNEQFF. The chain has TRBV11-3 and TRBJ2-1, with D possibly matching TRBD2 (5 bases). Trimming left V 4 bases short and J 3 bases short, with 7 bases between. CDR3 length: 13 amino acids. The germline V gene has CDR1 SGHNT and CDR2 YENEEA.

CDR3 loop: CASSYSGGANEKLFF. The CDR3 nucleotides read TGTGCCAGCAGTTACTCGGGGGGAGCTAATGAAAAACTGTTTTTT. This chain joins TRBV6-5 and TRBJ1-4; maybe TRBD1 (5 bases). CDR1 MNHEY and CDR2 SVGAGI come from the germline V gene. V lost 0 bases and J lost 3, with 8 bases in between. This CDR3 is 15 amino acids long.

The rearrangement joins TRBV5-4 to TRBJ2-5; 8 positions match TRBD1. V trimming: 4 bases; J trimming: 5 bases; junction bases outside the gene matches: 10. Germline CDR1 is SGHNT and CDR2 is YYREEE (reference sequence). The length of the CDR3 is 15 residues. The CDR3 bases are TGTGCCAGCAGCGCTTACACAGGGGGAGGTGAGACCCAGTACTTC. Amino acid sequence: CASSAYTGGGETQYF.

CDR3 nucleotide sequence: TGCGCCAGCAGCTTGGTCCCTGGCAGGGAGGAGACCCAGTACTTC. It encodes CASSLVPGREETQYF. V usage is TRBV5-1 and J usage is TRBJ2-5; D is tentatively TRBD1 or TRBD2 (5 bases each). V dropped 0 bases and J dropped 5 bases, with 14 bases sitting between them. Germline V gene data show CDR1 as SGHRS and CDR2 as YFSETQ. This CDR3 has 15 amino acids.

The chain combines TRBV5-6 with TRBJ2-7; possible D gene TRBD2, 5 bases. The CDR3 runs 13 residues. V dropped 6 bases and J dropped 2 bases, with 12 bases sitting between them. Germline V gene data show CDR1 as SGHDT and CDR2 as YYEEEE. CDR3 sequence (DNA): TGTGCCAGCAAGGCCCTAGCCACCTACGAGCAGTACTTC. Its protein product is CASKALATYEQYF.